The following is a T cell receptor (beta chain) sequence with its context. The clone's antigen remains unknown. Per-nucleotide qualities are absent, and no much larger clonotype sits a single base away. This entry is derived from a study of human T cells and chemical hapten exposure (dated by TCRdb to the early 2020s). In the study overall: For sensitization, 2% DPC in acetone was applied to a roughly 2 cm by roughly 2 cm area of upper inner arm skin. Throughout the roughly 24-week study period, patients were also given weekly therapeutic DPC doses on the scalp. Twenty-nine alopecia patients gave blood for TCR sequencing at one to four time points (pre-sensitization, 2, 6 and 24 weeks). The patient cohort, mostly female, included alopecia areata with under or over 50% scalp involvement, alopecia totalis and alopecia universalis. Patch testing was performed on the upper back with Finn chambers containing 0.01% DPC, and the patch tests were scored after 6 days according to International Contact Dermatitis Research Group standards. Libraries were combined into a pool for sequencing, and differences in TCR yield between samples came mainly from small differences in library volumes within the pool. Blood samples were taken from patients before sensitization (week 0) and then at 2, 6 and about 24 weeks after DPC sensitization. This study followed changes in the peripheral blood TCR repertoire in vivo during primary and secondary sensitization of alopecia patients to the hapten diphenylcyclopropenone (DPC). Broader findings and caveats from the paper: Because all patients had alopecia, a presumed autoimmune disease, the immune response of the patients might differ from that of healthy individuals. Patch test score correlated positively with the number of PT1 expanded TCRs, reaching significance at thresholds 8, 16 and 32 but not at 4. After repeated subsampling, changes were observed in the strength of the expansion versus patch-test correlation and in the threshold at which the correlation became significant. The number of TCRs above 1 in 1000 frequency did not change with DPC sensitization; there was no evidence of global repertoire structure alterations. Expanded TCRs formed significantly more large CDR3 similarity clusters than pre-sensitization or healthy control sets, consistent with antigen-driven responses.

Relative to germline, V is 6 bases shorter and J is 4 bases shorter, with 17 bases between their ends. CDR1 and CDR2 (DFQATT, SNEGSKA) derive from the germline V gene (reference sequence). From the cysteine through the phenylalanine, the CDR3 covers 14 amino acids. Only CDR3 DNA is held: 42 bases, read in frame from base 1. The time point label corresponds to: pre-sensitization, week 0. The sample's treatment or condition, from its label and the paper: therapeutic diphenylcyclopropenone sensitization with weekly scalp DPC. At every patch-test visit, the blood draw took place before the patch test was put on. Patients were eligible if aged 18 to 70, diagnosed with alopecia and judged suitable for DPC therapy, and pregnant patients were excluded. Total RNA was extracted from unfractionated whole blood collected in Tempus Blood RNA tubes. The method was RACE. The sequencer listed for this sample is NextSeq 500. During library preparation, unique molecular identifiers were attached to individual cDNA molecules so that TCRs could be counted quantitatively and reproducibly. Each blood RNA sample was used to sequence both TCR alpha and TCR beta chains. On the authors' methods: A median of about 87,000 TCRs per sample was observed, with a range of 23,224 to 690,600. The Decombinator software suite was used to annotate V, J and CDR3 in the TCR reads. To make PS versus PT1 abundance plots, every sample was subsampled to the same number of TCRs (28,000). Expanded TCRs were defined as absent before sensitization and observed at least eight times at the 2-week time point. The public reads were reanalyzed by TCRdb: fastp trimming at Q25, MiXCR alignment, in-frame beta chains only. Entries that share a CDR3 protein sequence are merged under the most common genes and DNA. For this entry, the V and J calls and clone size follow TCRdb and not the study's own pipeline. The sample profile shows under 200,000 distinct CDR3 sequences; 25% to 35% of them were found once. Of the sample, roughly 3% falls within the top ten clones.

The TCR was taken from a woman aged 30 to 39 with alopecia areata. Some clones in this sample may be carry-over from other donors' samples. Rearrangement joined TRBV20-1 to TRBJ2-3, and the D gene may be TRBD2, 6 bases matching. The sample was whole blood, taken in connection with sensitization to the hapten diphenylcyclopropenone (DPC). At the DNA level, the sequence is TGCAGTGCGCAGGAGCGGGTATTAGCAGATACGCAGTATTTT. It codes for CSAQERVLADTQYF.